This T cell receptor (beta chain) was identified during a study of T-cell memory formation after mild COVID-19. This clonotype was seen at least ten times. Antigen specificity is unknown. Findings and limits, study-wide: Pre-infection memory carried some responding clones, suggesting that cross-reactive memory joined. The authors left the SARS-CoV-2 specificity of second-wave clones peaking on day 37 unconfirmed. A second wave expanding day 15 to 37 was CD4+-biased; contracting clones were balanced.

The CDR3 is 14 amino acids. The V gene's germline CDR1 is SGHRS and CDR2 YFSETQ. Trimming cost V 6 bases and J 9 bases, with 19 bases left between them. Barcoded TCR alpha and TCR beta cDNA libraries with UMIs came from 5'RACE using constant-segment primers. TCRdb passed the 5' RACE reads through MiXCR, listing each CDR3 protein once. Altogether 450,000 to 650,000 distinct CDR3 sequences are present, approximately 18% being singletons, with the ten largest covering approximately 12%. Sequenced: PBMCs or a T cell subset sorted from them (not recorded which). The chain couples TRBV5-1 to TRBJ2-1; D not resolved. The TCR was taken from an adult woman who had mild COVID-19 (a few samples of this study predate the infection). Cell type and time point are not known. The CDR3 loop reads CASTFPPGSGEQFF. The DNA of the CDR3 is TGCGCCAGCACCTTTCCCCCTGGCTCGGGTGAGCAGTTCTTC.